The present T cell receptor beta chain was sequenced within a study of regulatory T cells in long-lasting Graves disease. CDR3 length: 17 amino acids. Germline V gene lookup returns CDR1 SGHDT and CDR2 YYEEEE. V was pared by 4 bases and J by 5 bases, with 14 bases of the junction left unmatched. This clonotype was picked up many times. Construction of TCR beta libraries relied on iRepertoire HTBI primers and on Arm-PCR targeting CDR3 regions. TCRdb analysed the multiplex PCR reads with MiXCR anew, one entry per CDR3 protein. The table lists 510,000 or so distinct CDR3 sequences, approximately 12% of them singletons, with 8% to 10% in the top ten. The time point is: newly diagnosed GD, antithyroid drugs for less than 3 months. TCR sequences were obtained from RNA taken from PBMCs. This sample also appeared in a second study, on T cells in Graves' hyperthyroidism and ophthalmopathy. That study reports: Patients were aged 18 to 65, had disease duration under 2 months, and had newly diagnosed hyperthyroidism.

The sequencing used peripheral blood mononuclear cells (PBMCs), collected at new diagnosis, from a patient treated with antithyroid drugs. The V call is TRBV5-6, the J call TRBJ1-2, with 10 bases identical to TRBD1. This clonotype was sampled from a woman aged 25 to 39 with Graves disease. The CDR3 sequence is CASSAAGQGYFYYGYTF. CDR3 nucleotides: TGTGCCAGCAGCGCGGCGGGACAGGGGTACTTTTATTATGGCTACACCTTC.